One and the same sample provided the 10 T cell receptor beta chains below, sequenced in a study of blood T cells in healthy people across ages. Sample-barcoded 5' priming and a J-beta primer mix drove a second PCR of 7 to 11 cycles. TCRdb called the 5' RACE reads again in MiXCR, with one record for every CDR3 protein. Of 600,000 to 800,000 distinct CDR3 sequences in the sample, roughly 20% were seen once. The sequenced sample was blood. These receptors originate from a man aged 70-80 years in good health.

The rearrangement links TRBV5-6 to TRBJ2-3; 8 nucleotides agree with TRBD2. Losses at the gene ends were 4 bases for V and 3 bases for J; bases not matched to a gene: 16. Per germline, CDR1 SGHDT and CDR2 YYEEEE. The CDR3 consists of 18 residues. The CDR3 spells CASSTRGTGGPRTDTQYF. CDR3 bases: TGTGCCAGCAGCACTCGTGGGACGGGAGGGCCGCGTACAGATACGCAGTATTTT.

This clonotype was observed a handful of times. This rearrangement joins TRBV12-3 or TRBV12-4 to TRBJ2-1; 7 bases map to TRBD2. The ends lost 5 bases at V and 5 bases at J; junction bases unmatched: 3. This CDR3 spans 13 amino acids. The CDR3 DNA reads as TGTGCCAGCAGTACGAGCGGGAACAATGAGCAGTTCTTC. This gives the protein CASSTSGNNEQFF.

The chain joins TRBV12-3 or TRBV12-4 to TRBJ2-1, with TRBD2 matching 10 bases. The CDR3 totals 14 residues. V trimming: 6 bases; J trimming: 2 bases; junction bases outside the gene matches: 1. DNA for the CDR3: TGTGCCAGCAGGGGGACTAGCGCCTACAATGAGCAGTTCTTC. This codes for CASRGTSAYNEQFF.

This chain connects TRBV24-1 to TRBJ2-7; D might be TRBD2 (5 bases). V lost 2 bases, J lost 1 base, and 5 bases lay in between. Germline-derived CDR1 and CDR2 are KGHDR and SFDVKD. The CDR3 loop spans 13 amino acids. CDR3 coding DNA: TGTGCCACCAGTGATTCGGGGTCCTACGAGCAGTACTTC. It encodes CATSDSGSYEQYF.

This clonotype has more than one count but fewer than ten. The CDR3 DNA reads TGCGCCAGCAGCCTTACGGACAGGGTCTACGAGCAGTACTTC. Amino acids: CASSLTDRVYEQYF. V and J are TRBV4-1 and TRBJ2-5, with 8 bases identical to TRBD1. Judging by the DNA end, TRBJ2-7 fits better; the J call may be wrong. The CDR3 has 14 amino acids. Germline V lookup: CDR1 MGHRA, CDR2 YSYEKL.

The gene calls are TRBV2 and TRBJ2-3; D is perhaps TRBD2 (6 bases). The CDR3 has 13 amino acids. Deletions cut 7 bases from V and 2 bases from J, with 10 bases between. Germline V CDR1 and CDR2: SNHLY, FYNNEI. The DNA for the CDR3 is TGTGCCAGCATGACTAGACACACAGATACGCAGTATTTT. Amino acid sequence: CASMTRHTDTQYF.

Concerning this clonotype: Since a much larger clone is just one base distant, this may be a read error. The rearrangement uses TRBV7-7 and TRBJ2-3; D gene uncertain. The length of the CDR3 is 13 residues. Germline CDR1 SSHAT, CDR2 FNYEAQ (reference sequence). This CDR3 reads CASSFRPGDTQCF. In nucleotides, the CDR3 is TGTGCTAGCAGCTTCCGGCCTGGAGATACGCAGTGTTTT.

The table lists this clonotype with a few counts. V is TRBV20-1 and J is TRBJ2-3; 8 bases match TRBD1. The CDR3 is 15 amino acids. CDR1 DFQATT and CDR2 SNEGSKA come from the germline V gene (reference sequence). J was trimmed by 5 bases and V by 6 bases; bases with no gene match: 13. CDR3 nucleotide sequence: TGCAGTGCCACGACAGGGGAAGAGGTTGGAGATACGCAGTATTTT. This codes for CSATTGEEVGDTQYF.

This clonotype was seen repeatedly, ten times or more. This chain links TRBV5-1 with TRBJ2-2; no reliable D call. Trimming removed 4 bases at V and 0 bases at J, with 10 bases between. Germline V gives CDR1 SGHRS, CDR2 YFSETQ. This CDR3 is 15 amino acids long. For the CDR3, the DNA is TGCGCCAGCAGCCCCGGACGGGCGAACACCGGGGAGCTGTTTTTT. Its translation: CASSPGRANTGELFF.

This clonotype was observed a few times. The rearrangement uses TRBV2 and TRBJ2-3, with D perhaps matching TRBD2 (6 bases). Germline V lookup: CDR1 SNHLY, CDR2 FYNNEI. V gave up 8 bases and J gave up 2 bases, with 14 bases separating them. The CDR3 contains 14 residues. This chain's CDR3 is CASSGTSLTDTQYF. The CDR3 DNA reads TGTGCCAGCTCGGGAACTAGCCTCACAGATACGCAGTATTTT.